The TCR beta chain under discussion was sequenced for a study of T cells after yellow fever vaccination. The CDR3 is 13 residues long. Germline loops: CDR1 MNHEY, CDR2 SVGEGT. The J segment lost 5 bases and the V segment lost 5 bases, leaving 3 bases of the junction unmatched. A single record per CDR3 protein comes from TCRdb applying MiXCR to the 5' RACE reads. The sample has fewer than 350,000 distinct CDR3 sequences; around 4.5% are singletons. Study-level results: There was a small share of clonotypes that showed up in both the CD4 and CD8 compartments.

This clonotype occurred a few times. Its cognate antigen is unknown. This receptor was obtained from a man between 18 and 35 years old who received the YFV17D yellow fever vaccine. This specimen was PBMCs, taken 15 days after the yellow fever booster vaccination. This chain links TRBV6-2 or TRBV6-3 with TRBJ1-5, with 7 bases identical to TRBD1. The CDR3 coding sequence is TGTGCCAGCAGTCACAGGGGCCATCAGCCCCAGCATTTT. This translates into CASSHRGHQPQHF.